This T cell receptor beta chain stems from a study of metastatic and nonmetastatic thyroid tumors. About the study: Patients with malignant and benign thyroid disease provided blood and tumor or nodule tissue, whose repertoires were compared.

Nobody among the patients had been given any treatment before thyroid surgery. Germline CDR1 and CDR2: SGHAT and FQNNGV. This CDR3 is built from 18 residues. How the authors handled the data: What underpinned the distant-metastasis classifier for papillary thyroid cancer was the set of CDR3 differences across clinicopathological groups. MiXCR re-clonotyped the PCR reads for TCRdb. These V and J calls are TCRdb output, not the study's own analysis. The sample includes about 92,000 clones, about 15% of them seen just once. The study's findings and limits: For both blood and tumor, malignant thyroid tumors reportedly showed significantly higher TCR beta diversity than benign nodules did.

Regarding this clone: Its antigen is currently unknown. This sequence may be a read error, since a much larger clone differs from it by one base.

V and J are TRBV11-2 and TRBJ2-5; 10 nucleotides match TRBD2. The clonotype originates from a female donor with papillary thyroid cancer or a benign thyroid nodule (not recorded which). Some clones in this sample may be carry-over from other donors' samples. The sample was blood. The CDR3 is CASSLGLGASGGAGTKYF. Written as DNA, the CDR3 is TGTGCCAGCAGTCTTGGGCTGGGTGCAAGCGGGGGGGCAGGGACCAAGTACTTC. The complete variable domain, with remaining parts taken from reference TRBV11-2 and TRBJ2-5, reads EAGVAQSPRYKIIEKRQSVAFWCNPISGHATLYWYQQILGQGPKLLIQFQNNGVVDDSQLPKDRFSAERLKGVDSTLKIQPAKLEDSAVYLCASSLGLGASGGAGTKYFGPGTRLLVL.